This T cell receptor (beta chain) appears in the sequencing data of a study of CD8+ T cells in alopecia areata (dated by TCRdb to the late 2010s). In terms of the full investigation: The treated patients, all with moderate-to-severe alopecia areata, were enrolled in an open-label pilot trial of oral tofacitinib given at 5 to 10 mg twice daily. RNA was obtained with the PAXgene miRNA kit for fixed scalp, the miRNeasy kit for PBMCs, and the RNeasy kit for mouse skin. Scalp clonality was compared among normal scalp (n=4), patchy alopecia areata scalp (n=8), and alopecia totalis/universalis scalp (n=8). Disease severity in treated patients was measured with the SALT score, which quantifies the percentage of affected scalp surface area. Biopsies were taken from tofacitinib-treated patients at baseline and again at 4 and 24 weeks into treatment, and several of those patients also had a later scalp biopsy. immunoSEQ multiplex PCR using 35 Vbeta forward primers and 13 Jbeta reverse primers was used to amplify TCRbeta CDR3 regions. The study used high-throughput TCRbeta sequencing to examine T cell clonal expansion in alopecia areata, in both the C3H/HeJ mouse model and human patients. Scalp tissue and sorted CD4+ and CD8+ peripheral blood T cells from patchy and totalis/universalis alopecia areata patients and from healthy controls were covered by human TCRbeta sequencing. Patients received tofacitinib for 6 to 18 months and were then followed off drug for 6 months to check for delayed response and recurrence. Results the study describes overall, beyond this receptor: Because the treated cohort was small and had only one nonresponder, larger studies are needed to examine links between baseline CD8+ expansion and response. TCR sequences shared between patients were less clear than in mice, possibly partly because of HLA diversity in the patient population. Tofacitinib significantly decreased scalp clonality and the number of expanded CD8+ clones among the top 100 scalp clones. Compared with normal scalp, lesional scalp had higher clonality and more expanded CD8+ clones, particularly in alopecia totalis/universalis, a pattern that suggests antigenic drive. During tofacitinib treatment, many expanded lesional clones remained in scalp and blood, and this persistence may partly explain relapse after treatment is stopped. Resident alphabeta T cells in normal human skin are also sequenced, complicating scalp TCR repertoire analysis, unlike mouse skin dominated by gammadelta T cells.

After removal of 8 bases from V and 5 bases from J, the junction retains 7 bases not matched to a gene. CDR1 MNHNS and CDR2 SASEGT are derived from the germline V gene. From cysteine to phenylalanine, the CDR3 is 13 amino acids long. This entry keeps only the CDR3 DNA: 39 bases, framed from base 1. According to the study, the label for this sample's treatment or condition signals: oral pan-JAK inhibitor, 5-10 mg twice daily. Lesional scalp punch biopsies and peripheral blood were collected from alopecia areata patients. PBMCs were isolated by density centrifugation and stained for CD3, CD4 and CD8, after which CD4+ and CD8+ T cells were sorted on a FACSAria. In the case of this clone: No antigen is known for it. No qualities accompany the bases; no much larger clone lies one base away.

Library preparation was by the immunoSEQ multiplex PCR assay. For TCR sequencing, RNA was extracted from every sample and reverse transcribed into cDNA to serve as template. SuperScript III was used for first-strand cDNA synthesis, primed with a 2:1 mix of oligo-dT and random hexamers. Amplification bias was assessed with a synthetic immune receptor repertoire, and residual bias was removed computationally. The paper's processing steps were these. After raw reads were preprocessed to remove errors, the CDR3 was defined following IMGT conventions as running from the conserved cysteine to phenylalanine. Clonality was computed by normalizing Shannon entropy by log2 of the number of productive unique TCRs and subtracting the result from 1. CD4 or CD8 identity of scalp clones was inferred by cross-referencing scalp TCRbeta sequences with sorted blood CD4 and CD8 repertoires. TCRdb limited this immuneACCESS table to in-frame rearrangements with V and J called. A share of clones is missing; checked studies link under half to unresolved V genes, and the rest is unexplained. That table is the source of V, J and clone size, and D and trimming were worked out from the DNA. Here the sample has about 260,000 clones; 45% to 70% occur a single time. 0.9% to 0.95% of the sample is held by the ten biggest clonotypes.

The chain was built from TRBV6-1 and TRBJ1-1; 8 bases in between match TRBD1. This sequence was found in a human donor with alopecia areata. The sequencing here drew on CD4+ T cells sorted from blood, taken around week 54, from a patient treated with tofacitinib. CDR3 loop: CASQRTGGTEAFF. The DNA sequence is given as TGTGCCAGCCAAAGAACAGGGGGGACTGAAGCTTTCTTT.